The 16 T cell receptor beta chains listed next were all sequenced from one sample in a study of cytomegalovirus exposure and HLA in healthy donors. Method: immunoSEQ multiplex PCR; TCRdb's copy keeps in-frame clones and lacks some. Of about 160,000 clones in the sample, roughly 91% were seen once. The sample comprised PBMCs. These receptors were collected from a young man in good health and CMV-seropositive.

The CDR3 nucleotides read TGCGCCAGCAGCTTGGCCGGGATAGCGGGAGATCGCACAGATACGCAGTATTTT. Its translation: CASSLAGIAGDRTDTQYF. The rearrangement joins TRBV5-1 to TRBJ2-3; TRBD2 matches 9 bases. Germline values: CDR1 SGHRS, CDR2 YFSETQ. V gave up 0 bases and J gave up 1 base; unmatched junction bases: 9. The length of the CDR3 is 18 residues.

The rearrangement uses TRBV9 and TRBJ2-1, with 7 bases identical to TRBD2. J lost 8 bases, V lost 0 bases, and 11 bases had no gene match. Germline CDR1 is SGDLS and CDR2 is YYNGEE. The CDR3 is 16 amino acids. The CDR3 region has the DNA TGTGCCAGCAGCGTAGCCGCGGGAACTAGCGAGCATGAGCAGTTCTTC. This sequence encodes CASSVAAGTSEHEQFF. The full variable domain, completed using reference TRBV9 and TRBJ2-1, is DSGVTQTPKHLITATGQRVTLRCSPRSGDLSVYWYQQSLDQGLQFLIQYYNGEERAKGNILERFSAQQFPDLHSELNLSSLELGDSALYFCASSVAAGTSEHEQFFGPGTRLTVL.

The V and J genes are TRBV9 and TRBJ1-1; 9 bases agree with TRBD1. This CDR3 has 14 residues. After removal of 0 bases from V and 6 bases from J, the junction contained 3 bases not matched to a gene. Germline V gene sequence: CDR1 SGDLS, CDR2 YYNGEE. CDR3 sequence reads: CASSVGQGGSEAFF. The DNA of the CDR3 is TGTGCCAGCAGCGTAGGACAGGGGGGTTCTGAAGCTTTCTTT.

The V call is TRBV6-1, the J call TRBJ1-1; 7 bases fit TRBD1. Trimming at V came to 3 bases and at J to 3 bases, leaving 4 bases not matched to a gene. The CDR3 length is 14 residues. In germline, CDR1 is MNHNS, CDR2 SASEGT. Written as DNA, the CDR3 is TGTGCCAGCAGTGACGACAGGGTTGACACTGAAGCTTTCTTT. Amino acid sequence: CASSDDRVDTEAFF.

This clone was picked up a small number of times. CDR3 nucleotides: TGTGCCAGCAGCCGAGAGACAGGGAATGGCTACACCTTC. Encoded protein: CASSRETGNGYTF. This chain links TRBV7-9 with TRBJ1-2, with TRBD1 matching 7 bases. The germline V gene encodes CDR1 SEHNR and CDR2 FQNEAQ (reference sequence). This CDR3 is 13 amino acids long. V lost 5 bases and J lost 6; bases outside the gene matches: 6.

The V gene is TRBV2, the J gene TRBJ2-2; D perhaps matches TRBD1 (5 bases). The ends were cut back, 5 bases at V and 2 bases at J, with 9 bases in the middle. CDR3 length equals 14 residues. Germline V lookup: CDR1 SNHLY, CDR2 FYNNEI. As DNA, the CDR3 is TGTGCCAGCAGTTCTCAGGGAAACACCGGGGAGCTGTTTTTT. Translated, it gives CASSSQGNTGELFF.

The chain recombines TRBV11-2 with TRBJ2-5, with 11 bases matching TRBD2. Unmatched junction bases numbered 5, after V lost 0 bases and J lost 2 bases. In germline, CDR1 is SGHAT, CDR2 FQNNGV. This CDR3 comprises 17 residues. CDR3 coding DNA: TGTGCCAGCAGCTTAGATCCCCTAGCGGGAGGACAAGAGACCCAGTACTTC. Its translation is CASSLDPLAGGQETQYF. Based on the CDR3 plus reference TRBV11-2 and TRBJ2-5, the full variable domain is EAGVAQSPRYKIIEKRQSVAFWCNPISGHATLYWYQQILGQGPKLLIQFQNNGVVDDSQLPKDRFSAERLKGVDSTLKIQPAKLEDSAVYLCASSLDPLAGGQETQYFGPGTRLLVL.

The V gene is TRBV29-1, the J gene TRBJ2-3, with D possibly TRBD1 on 5 matching bases. There are 14 residues in the CDR3. The germline V gene has CDR1 SQVTM and CDR2 ANQGSEA. Trimming shortened V by 4 bases and J by 2 bases, and 13 bases separated the two germline ends. In nucleotides, the CDR3 is TGCAGCGTTGCTCCCAGGGTGGACACAGATACGCAGTATTTT. Residues: CSVAPRVDTDTQYF.

This clone was detected only once. V usage is TRBV7-2 and J usage is TRBJ2-3; D is unclear. Trimming removed 0 bases from V and 0 bases from J, with 4 bases in between. The CDR3 is 14 residues long. Germline CDR1 and CDR2: SGHTA and FQGNSA. Here the CDR3 reads CASSLASSTDTQYF. CDR3 in DNA: TGTGCCAGCAGCTTAGCTAGCAGCACAGATACGCAGTATTTT.

V usage is TRBV9 and J usage is TRBJ2-7; TRBD2 matches at 9 bases. The CDR3 runs to 16 residues. V lost 4 bases to trimming and J lost 1 base; unmatched junction nucleotides: 9. Germline loops: CDR1 SGDLS, CDR2 YYNGEE. The CDR3 sequence: CASSPRGSGGSYEQYF. In DNA, the CDR3 is TGTGCCAGCAGCCCCCGGGGTAGCGGGGGATCCTACGAGCAGTACTTC.

This clone was observed a few times. The chain carries TRBV6-5 and TRBJ2-7; D unresolved. Trimming took off 6 bases at V and 6 bases at J, with 15 bases between the two ends. The CDR3 totals 13 residues. Germline CDR1 MNHEY, CDR2 SVGAGI. The CDR3 coding sequence is TGTGCCAGCAGATTGGGTGGGCCCGCCGAGCAGTACTTC. It is translated as CASRLGGPAEQYF.

This sequence joins TRBV4-1 and TRBJ2-2, with 7 bases that match TRBD2. The trim removed 1 base at V and 2 bases at J, leaving 1 base unmatched. The germline V gene has CDR1 MGHRA and CDR2 YSYEKL. There are 15 residues in the CDR3. The CDR3 DNA sequence: TGCGCCAGCAGCCAAGCTAGCGGCAACACCGGGGAGCTGTTTTTT. Protein product: CASSQASGNTGELFF.

The chain uses TRBV9 and TRBJ2-7, with D unresolved. The germline CDR1 and CDR2 sequences are SGDLS and YYNGEE. Trimming stripped 0 bases from V and 4 bases from J, with 11 bases between. This CDR3 region has 14 residues. CDR3 amino acids: CASSVGHYPYEQYF. CDR3 bases: TGTGCCAGCAGCGTAGGACATTACCCATACGAGCAGTACTTC.

The CDR3 bases are TGTGCCAGCAGCTCTACTAGGACAGGTTATTCCTACGAGCAGTACTTC. Encoded protein: CASSSTRTGYSYEQYF. This chain links TRBV7-9 with TRBJ2-7; 7 bases match TRBD1. Germline loops: CDR1 SEHNR, CDR2 FQNEAQ (reference sequence). The length of the CDR3 is 16 residues. Trimming took 4 bases from V and 1 from J; bases not matched to a gene: 10.

V is TRBV5-4 and J is TRBJ2-1, with unresolved D. V was trimmed by 1 base and J by 0 bases, leaving 11 bases between them. Germline V gene sequence: CDR1 SGHNT, CDR2 YYREEE (reference sequence). The CDR3 contains 16 residues. The CDR3 loop is CASSLWVAGSYNEQFF. Written as DNA, the CDR3 is TGTGCCAGCAGCTTGTGGGTAGCCGGCTCCTACAATGAGCAGTTCTTC.

The gene calls are TRBV7-9 and TRBJ1-2, with 7 bases matching TRBD1. Unmatched junction bases numbered 13, after V lost 5 bases and J lost 7 bases. CDR1 and CDR2 (germline): SEHNR, FQNEAQ (reference sequence). The CDR3 extends over 15 amino acids. The CDR3 is CASSPRTGPMGGYTF. The CDR3 DNA follows: TGTGCCAGCAGCCCCCGGACAGGTCCTATGGGTGGCTACACCTTC.